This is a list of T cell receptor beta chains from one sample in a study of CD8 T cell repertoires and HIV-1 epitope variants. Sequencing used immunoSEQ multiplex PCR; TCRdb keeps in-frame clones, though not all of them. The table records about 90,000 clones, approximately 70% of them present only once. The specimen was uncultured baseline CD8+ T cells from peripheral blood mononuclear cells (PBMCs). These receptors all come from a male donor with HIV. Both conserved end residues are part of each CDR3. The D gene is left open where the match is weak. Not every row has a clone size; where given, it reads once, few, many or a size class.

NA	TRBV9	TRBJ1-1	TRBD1	TGTGCCAGCAGCGCAGGGGGAATGGGCACTGAAGCTTTCTTT	CASSAGGMGTEAFF
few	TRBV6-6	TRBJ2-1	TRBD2	TGTGCCAGCAGTCGAAGACTAGCGGGGGGCGGGGATGAGCAGTTCTTC	CASSRRLAGGGDEQFF
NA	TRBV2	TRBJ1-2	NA	TGTGCCAGCAGTGAATCGGCCCTCTTCGGGGCCAACTATGGCTACACCTTC	CASSESALFGANYGYTF
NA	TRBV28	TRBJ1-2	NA	TGTGCCAGCAGCCCCCCGACAGATCTCTATGGCTACACCTTC	CASSPPTDLYGYTF
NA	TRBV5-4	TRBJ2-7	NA	TGTGCCAGCAGCCAGCAGCAGGGAGATTACGCAGAGCAGTACTTC	CASSQQQGDYAEQYF
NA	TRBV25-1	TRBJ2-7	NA	TGTGCCAGCAGTGACAGGGGTGGCGAGCAGTACTTC	CASSDRGGEQYF
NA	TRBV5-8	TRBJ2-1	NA	TGTGCCAGCAGCCCGAGGGGGAACCGGGGCTGGTTCTTC	CASSPRGNRGWFF
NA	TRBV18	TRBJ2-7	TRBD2	TGTGCCAGCTCACCACTGGCTAGCGGGGGTCGTTACGAGCAGTACTTC	CASSPLASGGRYEQYF
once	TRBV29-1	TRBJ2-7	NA	TGCAGCGTGCTTGAACAGGTATCCTACGAGCAGTACTTC	CSVLEQVSYEQYF
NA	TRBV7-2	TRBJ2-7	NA	TGTGCCAGCAGCTCAGGGTTCGGCGAGCAGTACTTC	CASSSGFGEQYF
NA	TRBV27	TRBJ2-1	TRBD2	TGTGCCAGCAGCGCTCTCCGGGGGGTAGCGGGAGTAACGAATGAGCAGTTCTTC	CASSALRGVAGVTNEQFF
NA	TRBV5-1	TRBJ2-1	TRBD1	TGCGCCAGCAGCTTGGTAAGGACAGGGACAACATACAATGAGCAGTTCTTC	CASSLVRTGTTYNEQFF
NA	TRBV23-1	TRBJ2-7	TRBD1	TGCGCCAGCAGTCCTCAGGGGGTGCGGAGGACCTACGAGCAGTACTTC	CASSPQGVRRTYEQYF
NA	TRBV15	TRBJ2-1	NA	TGTGCCACCAGCACTATACAGGCTTATGAGCAGTTCTTC	CATSTIQAYEQFF
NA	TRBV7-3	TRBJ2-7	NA	TGTGCCAGCAGCCCCCTCGGCGGGGTAGGTTATAGCGAGCAGTACTTC	CASSPLGGVGYSEQYF
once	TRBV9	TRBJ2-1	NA	TGTGCCAGCAGCGTAGGGCCCGGCTACAATGAGCAGTTCTTC	CASSVGPGYNEQFF
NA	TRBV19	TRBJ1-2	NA	TGTGCCAGTAGTAGCAGGAATAGCTATGGCTACACCTTC	CASSSRNSYGYTF
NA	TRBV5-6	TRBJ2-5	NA	TGTGCCAGCAGCTTGGGTGATGGTCAAGAGACCCAGTACTTC	CASSLGDGQETQYF
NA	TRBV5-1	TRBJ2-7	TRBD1	TGCGCCAGCAGCCCGACAGGGAGTTCGGGCTACGAGCAGTACTTC	CASSPTGSSGYEQYF
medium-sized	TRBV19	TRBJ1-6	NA	TGTGCCAGTAGTACACCGGGACGGCAAAGTTCACCCCTCCACTTT	CASSTPGRQSSPLHF
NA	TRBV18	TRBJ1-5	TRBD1	TGTGCCAGCTCACTAGCCAGGACAGGGGGCGGCCAGCCCCAGCATTTT	CASSLARTGGGQPQHF